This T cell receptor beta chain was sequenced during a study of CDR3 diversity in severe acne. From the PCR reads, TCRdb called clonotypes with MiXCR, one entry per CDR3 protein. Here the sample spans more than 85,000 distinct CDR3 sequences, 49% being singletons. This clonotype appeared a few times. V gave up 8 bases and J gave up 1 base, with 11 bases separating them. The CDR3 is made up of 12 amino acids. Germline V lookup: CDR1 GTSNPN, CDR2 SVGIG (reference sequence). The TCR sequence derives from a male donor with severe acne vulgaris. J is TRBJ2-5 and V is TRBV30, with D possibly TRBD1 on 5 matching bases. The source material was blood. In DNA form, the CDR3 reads TGTGCCCAGGGAAACTTCCAAGAGACCCAGTACTTC. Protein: CAQGNFQETQYF.